This T cell receptor beta chain emerged from a study of memory CD4+ T cells and cytomegalovirus serostatus. Single viable CD3+CD4+CD8-CD45RO+ cells were sorted as the memory CD4+ T cells. V lost 0 bases to trimming and J lost 4 bases; unmatched junction nucleotides: 9. The CDR3 is 15 residues long. Germline-derived CDR1 and CDR2 are GTSNPN and SVGIG (reference sequence). TCRdb keeps only in-frame clones here, not all; method: immunoSEQ multiplex PCR. The profile shows 45,000 to 60,000 clones, roughly 78% of them singletons. This sequence joins TRBV30 and TRBJ2-7; TRBD1 matches 7 bases. This TCR came from an adult in good health and CMV-seronegative. The sequenced material came from memory CD4+ T cells from blood. DNA of the CDR3: TGTGCCTGGAGTGTATCGGGCACAGGGGTTTACGAGCAGTACTTC. This gives the protein CAWSVSGTGVYEQYF.